This TCR beta chain is from a study of cytomegalovirus exposure and HLA in healthy donors. This CDR3 is 15 amino acids long. V was shortened by 5 bases and J by 5 bases, with 18 bases between the two germline ends. CDR1 is SGHTA, CDR2 FQGTGA, per germline. Concerning this clone itself: What it binds is unknown.

The PCR contained 60 Vbeta and 13 Jbeta primers. TCRdb keeps only in-frame clones here, not all; method: immunoSEQ multiplex PCR. The table includes about 59,000 clones, roughly 75% detected once. General study points: Within an earlier analysis, most TCR beta V segments proved productive either about 87% or about 30% of the time. Reports indicate that TCR beta sequences accurately predicted the HLA-A and HLA-B alleles of most subjects. Across donors, most TCRs were seen rarely, yet some public ones were widespread. An ancestry cluster, one associated with Asian ancestry, reportedly showed fewer N-insertions than the roughly 670-donor mean in a later analysis.

Sequencing was done on a sample of PBMCs. The chain is built from TRBV7-3 and TRBJ2-5; a possible D gene is TRBD2 (6 bases). The clonotype was recovered from a man under 40 in good health and CMV-seropositive. CDR3 loop: CASSRSTHAGETQYF. CDR3 coding DNA: TGTGCCAGCAGCAGAAGCACCCACGCGGGGGAGACCCAGTACTTC.